The 12 T cell receptor beta chains presented below share a single source sample, sequenced in a study of CD8+ T cells in alopecia areata. Treatment noted: oral pan-JAK inhibitor, 5-10 mg twice daily. Extraction of RNA preceded its reverse transcription into cDNA, which served as the sequencing template. Here immunoSEQ multiplex PCR was the method, and the copy in TCRdb shows in-frame clones only, minus some. The sample gives about 180,000 clones, 40% to 55% of which show up once; over 9.5% is in the top ten. This specimen consisted of CD8+ T cells sorted from blood, obtained between weeks 51 and 54, from a patient treated with tofacitinib. The receptors come from a human donor with alopecia areata.

V and J are TRBV4-2 and TRBJ2-7; maybe TRBD2 (6 bases). The germline V gene has CDR1 LGHNA and CDR2 YNFKEQ. Trimming removed 4 bases at V and 3 bases at J, with 16 bases between. The CDR3 length is 15 residues. The CDR3 nucleotides read TGTGCCAGCAGCCCCCTGGGAGGTAGTGGCTACGAGCAGTACTTC. This translates into CASSPLGGSGYEQYF.

The chain employs TRBV7-8 and TRBJ2-7; D is unclear. In germline, CDR1 is SGHVS, CDR2 FQNEAQ. V was trimmed by 4 bases and J by 3 bases, leaving 10 bases between them. This CDR3 is built from 13 residues. CDR3 region: CASSSQENYEQYF. Written as DNA, the CDR3 is TGTGCCAGCAGCTCCCAGGAAAACTACGAGCAGTACTTC.

CDR3 DNA sequence: TGTGCCAGCAGCGAGGGAGAGGGCTACGAGCAGTACTTC. This codes for CASSEGEGYEQYF. The V gene is TRBV9, the J gene TRBJ2-7, with D possibly TRBD2 on 5 matching bases. The V and J ends lost 3 bases and 3 bases respectively, with 10 bases between them. CDR1 is SGDLS and CDR2 is YYNGEE in the germline V gene. The CDR3 runs to 13 residues.

The chain employs TRBV18 and TRBJ1-2, with a tentative D call TRBD1 (5 bases). CDR1 KGHSH and CDR2 LQKENI come from the germline V gene. This CDR3 spans 15 amino acids. The V and J ends lost 2 bases and 3 bases respectively, with 13 bases between them. This chain's CDR3 is CASSPARAGDYGYTF. CDR3 bases: TGTGCCAGCTCACCAGCCAGGGCGGGCGACTATGGCTACACCTTC.

This clone was found once. The chain recombines TRBV2 with TRBJ2-5, with 9 bases aligning to TRBD2. Trimming cost V 10 bases and J 2 bases; bases outside gene matches: 8. The CDR3 is made up of 14 amino acids. CDR1 is SNHLY and CDR2 is FYNNEI in the germline V gene. CDR3 region: CATLAGRQQETQYF. The DNA for the CDR3 is TGTGCCACCCTAGCGGGGCGGCAACAAGAGACCCAGTACTTC.

The J gene is TRBJ2-7, the V gene TRBV29-1, with a possible D match to TRBD1 (5 bases). Trimming took off 4 bases at V and 6 bases at J, with 13 bases between the two ends. The CDR3 covers 12 residues. CDR1 is SQVTM and CDR2 is ANQGSEA in the germline V gene. The CDR3 region has the DNA TGCAGCGTTGTGTGGTTAGGGGTCGAGCAGTACTTC. Protein product: CSVVWLGVEQYF.

This clone has only a few counts. The V call is TRBV27, the J call TRBJ1-1; TRBD1 matches at 7 bases. The CDR3 runs to 15 residues. V was pared by 2 bases and J by 0 bases, with 3 bases of the junction left unmatched. In germline, CDR1 is MNHEY, CDR2 SMNVEV (reference sequence). CDR3 in amino acids: CASSLTTGLNTEAFF. In DNA, the CDR3 is TGTGCCAGCAGTTTAACGACAGGGTTGAACACTGAAGCTTTCTTT.

For the CDR3, the DNA is TGTGCCAGCAGTGAAGCCCCAAGCCTACCGGTATATGGCTACACCTTC. Its translation: CASSEAPSLPVYGYTF. J is TRBJ1-2 and V is TRBV2; D unclear. The germline gives CDR1 SNHLY, CDR2 FYNNEI. This CDR3 is 16 amino acids long. With 0 bases removed from V and 5 bases from J, the gap between germline ends came to 16 bases.

V usage is TRBV29-1 and J usage is TRBJ1-1; possibly TRBD1 for D (6 bases). Trimming removed 3 bases at V and 8 bases at J, with 13 bases between. Germline lookup yields CDR1 SQVTM and CDR2 ANQGSEA. The CDR3 length is 12 residues. CDR3 bases: TGCAGCGTTGAGGATGGGGGGGGCGAAGCTTTCTTT. It is translated as CSVEDGGGEAFF.

CDR3 DNA: TGTGCCAGCAGCCAAGTGGGGGGGGCCGCAGGACAGGGTAATCAGCCCCAGCATTTT. Translation: CASSQVGGAAGQGNQPQHF. V is TRBV4-2 and J is TRBJ1-5, with TRBD1 matching 8 bases. The germline CDR1 and CDR2 sequences are LGHNA and YNFKEQ. CDR3 length: 19 amino acids. With V trimmed by 1 base and J by 4 bases, 15 bases remained unmatched.

The V gene is TRBV7-9, the J gene TRBJ1-2; 9 bases align to TRBD1. This CDR3 has 15 residues. The ends lost 5 bases at V and 6 bases at J; junction bases unmatched: 10. CDR1 is SEHNR, CDR2 FQNEAQ, per germline (reference sequence). CDR3 nucleotide sequence: TGTGCCAGCAGCCCAAGGACAGGGGAAGGGAATGGCTACACCTTC. Amino acids: CASSPRTGEGNGYTF.

This clone was seen only a few times. V and J are TRBV2 and TRBJ2-6; 7 nucleotides line up with TRBD1. J was trimmed by 4 bases and V by 4 bases; bases with no gene match: 4. This CDR3 has 15 residues. The germline gives CDR1 SNHLY, CDR2 FYNNEI. CDR3 coding DNA: TGTGCCAGCAGTGGGGGGACAGTAGGGGCCAACGTCCTGACTTTC. Its protein product is CASSGGTVGANVLTF. Full variable domain (remainder filled in from reference TRBV2 and TRBJ2-6): EPEVTQTPSHQVTQMGQEVILRCVPISNHLYFYWYRQILGQKVEFLVSFYNNEISEKSEIFDDQFSVERPDGSNFTLKIRSTKLEDSAMYFCASSGGTVGANVLTFGAGSRLTVL.